This passage covers 6 T cell receptor beta chains from one sample sequenced in a study of T-cell reconstitution after alpha-beta-depleted transplantation in children. This sample's TCRbeta library carried unique molecular identifier barcodes. One entry per CDR3 protein results from TCRdb running MiXCR on the PCR reads. Seen here are some 830,000 distinct CDR3 sequences, 16% observed once, and the top ten hold around 5.3%. Here the sequenced sample was PBMCs, mostly from graft donor cells, taken 360 days after TCRalphabeta/CD19-depleted stem cell transplant. These receptors were obtained from a male patient between 5 and 17 years old who had a stem cell transplant for acute lymphoblastic leukemia, so the T cells may come from the graft donor.

DNA of the CDR3: TGTGCCAGCAGTTTATTGGGGGGACAGGGGAGCTCTGGGGCCAACGTCCTGACTTTC. This sequence encodes CASSLLGGQGSSGANVLTF. The rearrangement uses TRBV27 and TRBJ2-6; 10 bases are a match to TRBD1. The ends lost 1 base at V and 0 bases at J; junction bases unmatched: 6. CDR1 and CDR2 from the germline V gene are MNHEY and SMNVEV (reference sequence). This CDR3 is 19 amino acids long.

This clonotype was detected many times. This chain's CDR3 is CAISPDRTYEQYF. The CDR3 DNA is TGTGCCATCAGCCCTGATAGAACCTACGAGCAGTACTTC. The chain carries TRBV10-3 and TRBJ2-7; D unclear. Trimming removed 6 bases at V and 2 bases at J, with 11 bases between. CDR3 length equals 13 residues. Germline assignment: CDR1 ENHRY and CDR2 SYGVKD.

This clonotype was detected ten times or more. The rearrangement links TRBV7-8 to TRBJ1-2; D is unresolved. CDR1 SGHVS and CDR2 FQNEAQ come from the germline V gene. V shed 4 bases and J shed 1 base, with 7 bases lying between them. The CDR3 runs to 13 residues. The DNA of the CDR3 is TGTGCCAGCAGCTCCCGGGATAACTATGGCTACACCTTC. It is translated as CASSSRDNYGYTF.

This rearrangement joins TRBV25-1 to TRBJ1-6; 8 nucleotides align to TRBD1. CDR3 length: 18 residues. J gave up 11 bases and V 1 base, and 16 bases lay outside the gene matches. The V gene's germline CDR1 is MGHDK and CDR2 SYGVNS. The CDR3 region has the DNA TGTGCCAGCAGTGAATTGATTGTCATGACAGGGGAGAGAACACCCCTCCACTTT. Translated: CASSELIVMTGERTPLHF. Combining the CDR3 with reference TRBV25-1 and TRBJ1-6 gives the whole variable domain EADIYQTPRYLVIGTGKKITLECSQTMGHDKMYWYQQDPGMELHLIHYSYGVNSTEKGDLSSESTVSRIRTEHFPLTLESARPSHTSQYLCASSELIVMTGERTPLHFGNGTRLTVT.

The V and J genes are TRBV7-9 and TRBJ2-5, with 9 nucleotides matching TRBD1. Germline assignment: CDR1 SEHNR and CDR2 FQNEAQ (reference sequence). The CDR3 totals 16 residues. Losses at the gene ends were 5 bases for V and 2 bases for J; bases not matched to a gene: 9. The CDR3 protein is CASSTGDRETQETQYF. DNA for the CDR3: TGTGCCAGCAGCACCGGGGACAGGGAGACTCAAGAGACCCAGTACTTC.

Only a few counts were recorded for this clonotype. V and J are TRBV24-1 and TRBJ2-7; 7 nucleotides match TRBD2. Looked up from germline, CDR1 is KGHDR and CDR2 is SFDVKD. With V trimmed by 9 bases and J by 3 bases, 22 bases remained unmatched. This CDR3 region has 18 residues. The CDR3 region is CATPGGFRSFSLSYEQYF. In nucleotides, the CDR3 is TGTGCCACCCCCGGGGGGTTTAGGTCTTTCTCTTTGAGCTACGAGCAGTACTTC.